Below, one T cell receptor beta chain is given with its context. The antigen remains unidentified. Germline lookup yields CDR1 LGHNA and CDR2 YSLEER. Trimming took 0 bases from V and 2 from J, leaving 11 bases between them. This CDR3 has 16 residues. Sequencing was performed with immunoSEQ multiplex PCR; in TCRdb, only in-frame clones are kept and a portion is missing. The data show 150,000 or so clones, 89% seen once. These data are taken from a study of T cell responses to AZD1222 COVID-19 vaccine. Study observations and caveats: Seropositive status at baseline applied to only a handful of AZD1222 recipients. Vaccination with two AZD1222 doses was followed by a rise in Spike-specific TCR breadth and depth. The donor group comprised mostly white British people and more females; the analysis possibly underestimated clonal diversity. Only after the peak T cell response were repertoires sampled.

The sample here was peripheral blood, taken on day 0 of AZD1222 vaccination. The rearrangement links TRBV4-3 to TRBJ1-5; D call uncertain. The TCR comes from an adult in good health. This chain's CDR3 is CASSQDLRTGNQPQHF. CDR3 nucleotide sequence: TGCGCCAGCAGCCAAGATCTCCGGACTGGCAATCAGCCCCAGCATTTT.